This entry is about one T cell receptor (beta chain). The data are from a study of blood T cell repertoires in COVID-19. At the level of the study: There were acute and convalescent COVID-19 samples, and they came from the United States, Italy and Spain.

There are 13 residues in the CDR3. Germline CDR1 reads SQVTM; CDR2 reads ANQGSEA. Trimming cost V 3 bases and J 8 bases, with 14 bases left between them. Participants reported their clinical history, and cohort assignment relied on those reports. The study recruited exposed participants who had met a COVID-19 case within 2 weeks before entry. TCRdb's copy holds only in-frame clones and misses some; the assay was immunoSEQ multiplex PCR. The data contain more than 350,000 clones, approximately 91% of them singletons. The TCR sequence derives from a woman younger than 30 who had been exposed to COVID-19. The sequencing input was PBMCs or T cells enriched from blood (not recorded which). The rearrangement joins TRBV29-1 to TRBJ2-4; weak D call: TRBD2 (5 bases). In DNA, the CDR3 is TGCAGCGTTGACCCGGAGATGGGAGACATTCAGTACTTC. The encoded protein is CSVDPEMGDIQYF.